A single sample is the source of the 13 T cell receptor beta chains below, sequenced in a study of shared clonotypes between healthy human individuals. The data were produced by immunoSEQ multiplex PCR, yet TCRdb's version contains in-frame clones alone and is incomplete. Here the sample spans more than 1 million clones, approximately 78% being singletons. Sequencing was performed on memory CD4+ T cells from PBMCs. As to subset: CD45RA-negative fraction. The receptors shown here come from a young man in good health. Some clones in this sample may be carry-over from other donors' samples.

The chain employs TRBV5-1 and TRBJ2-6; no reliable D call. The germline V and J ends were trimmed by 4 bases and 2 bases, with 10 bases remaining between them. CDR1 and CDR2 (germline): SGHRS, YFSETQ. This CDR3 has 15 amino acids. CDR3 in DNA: TGCGCCAGCAGCCTCCCTAGGACTGGGGCCAACGTCCTGACTTTC. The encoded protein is CASSLPRTGANVLTF.

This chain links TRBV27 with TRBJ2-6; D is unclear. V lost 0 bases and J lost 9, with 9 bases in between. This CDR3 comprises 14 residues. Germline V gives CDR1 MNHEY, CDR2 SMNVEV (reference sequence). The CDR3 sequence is CASSLSLTVNVLTF. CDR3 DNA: TGTGCCAGCAGTTTATCGTTGACCGTCAACGTCCTGACTTTC.

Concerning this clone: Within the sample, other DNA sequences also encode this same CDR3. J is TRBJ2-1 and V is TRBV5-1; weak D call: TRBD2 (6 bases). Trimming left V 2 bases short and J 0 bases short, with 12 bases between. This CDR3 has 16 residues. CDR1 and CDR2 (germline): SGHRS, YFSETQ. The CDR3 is CASSFLAGSSYNEQFF. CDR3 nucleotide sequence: TGCGCCAGCAGCTTCTTGGCGGGGAGCTCCTACAATGAGCAGTTCTTC.

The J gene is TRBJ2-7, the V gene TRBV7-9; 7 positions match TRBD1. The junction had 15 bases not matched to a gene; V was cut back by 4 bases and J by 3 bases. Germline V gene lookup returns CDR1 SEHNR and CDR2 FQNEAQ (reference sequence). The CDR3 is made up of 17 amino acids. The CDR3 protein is CASSSPPGPGQNYEQYF. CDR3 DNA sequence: TGTGCCAGCAGCTCCCCCCCCGGGCCGGGACAGAACTACGAGCAGTACTTC.

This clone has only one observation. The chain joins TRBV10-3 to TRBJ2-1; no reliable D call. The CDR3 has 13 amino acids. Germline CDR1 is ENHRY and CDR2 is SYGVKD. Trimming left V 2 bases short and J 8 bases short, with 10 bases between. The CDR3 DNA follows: TGTGCCATCAGTGAGACAAAAGGGTATGAGCAGTTCTTC. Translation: CAISETKGYEQFF.

In DNA, the CDR3 is TGTGCCTGGAGTGTAAGGCAGGGCCGCAATCAGCCCCAGCATTTT. Translating it yields CAWSVRQGRNQPQHF. V is TRBV30 and J is TRBJ1-5; TRBD1 might be the D (5 bases). Germline V lookup: CDR1 GTSNPN, CDR2 SVGIG (reference sequence). This CDR3 spans 15 amino acids. V was shortened by 0 bases and J by 2 bases, with 11 bases between the two germline ends.

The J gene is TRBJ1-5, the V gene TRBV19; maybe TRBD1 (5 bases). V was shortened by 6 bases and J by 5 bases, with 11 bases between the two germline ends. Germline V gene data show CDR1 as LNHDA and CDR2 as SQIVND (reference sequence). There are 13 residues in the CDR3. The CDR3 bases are TGTGCCAGTAGCAGGGTGAGGGATCAGCCCCAGCATTTT. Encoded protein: CASSRVRDQPQHF.

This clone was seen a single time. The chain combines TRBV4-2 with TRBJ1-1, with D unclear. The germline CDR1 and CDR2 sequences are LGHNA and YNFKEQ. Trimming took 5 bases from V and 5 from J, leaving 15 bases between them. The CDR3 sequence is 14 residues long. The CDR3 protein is CASSLYEASTEAFF. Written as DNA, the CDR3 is TGTGCCAGCAGCTTGTATGAGGCCTCGACTGAAGCTTTCTTT.

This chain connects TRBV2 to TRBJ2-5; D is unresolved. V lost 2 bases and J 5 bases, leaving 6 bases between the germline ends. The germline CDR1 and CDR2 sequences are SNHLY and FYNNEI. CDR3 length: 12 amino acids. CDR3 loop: CASSEMVETQYF. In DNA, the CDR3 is TGTGCCAGCAGTGAAATGGTTGAGACCCAGTACTTC. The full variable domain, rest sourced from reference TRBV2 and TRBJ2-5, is EPEVTQTPSHQVTQMGQEVILRCVPISNHLYFYWYRQILGQKVEFLVSFYNNEISEKSEIFDDQFSVERPDGSNFTLKIRSTKLEDSAMYFCASSEMVETQYFGPGTRLLVL.

CDR3 sequence: CASSPNRGRGGKLFF. The CDR3 bases are TGTGCCAGCAGTCCAAACAGGGGGCGAGGCGGCAAACTGTTTTTT. The genes are TRBV28 and TRBJ1-4; 9 nucleotides align to TRBD1. This CDR3 spans 15 amino acids. Germline CDR1 and CDR2: MDHEN and SYDVKM. Germline trimming cut 5 bases from V and 11 bases from J; bases unmatched to any gene: 12.

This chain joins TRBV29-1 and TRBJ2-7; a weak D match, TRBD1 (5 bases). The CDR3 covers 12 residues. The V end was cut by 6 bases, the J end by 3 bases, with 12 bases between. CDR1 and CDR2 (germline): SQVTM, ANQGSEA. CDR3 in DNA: TGCAGCGTAGGCAAGGGGTTCTACGAGCAGTACTTC. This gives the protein CSVGKGFYEQYF.

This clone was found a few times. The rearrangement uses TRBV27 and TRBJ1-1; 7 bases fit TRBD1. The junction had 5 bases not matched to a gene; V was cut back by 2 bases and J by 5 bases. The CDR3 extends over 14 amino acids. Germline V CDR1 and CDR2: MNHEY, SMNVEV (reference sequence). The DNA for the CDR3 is TGTGCCAGCAGTTTAGAGGGGGCGAGTACTGAAGCTTTCTTT. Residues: CASSLEGASTEAFF.

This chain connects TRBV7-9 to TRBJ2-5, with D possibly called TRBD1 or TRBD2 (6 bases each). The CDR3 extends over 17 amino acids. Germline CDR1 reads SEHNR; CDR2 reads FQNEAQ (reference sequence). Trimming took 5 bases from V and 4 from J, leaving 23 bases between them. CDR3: CASSPDKTGALGETQYF. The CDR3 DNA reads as TGTGCCAGCAGCCCAGATAAGACGGGGGCTTTGGGAGAGACCCAGTACTTC.